The source of this T cell receptor beta chain is a study of OX40 agonist ivuxolimab in advanced cancers. V was trimmed by 5 bases and J by 5 bases, leaving 8 bases between them. From germline, CDR1 is MNHEY and CDR2 SMNVEV (reference sequence). The CDR3 sequence is 12 residues long. TCRdb keeps only in-frame clones here, not all; method: immunoSEQ multiplex PCR. The table lists some 82,000 clones, roughly 94% of them singletons. The chain links TRBV27 to TRBJ2-3; D is possibly TRBD2 (5 bases). Sequenced here: CD4+ or CD8+ T cells sorted from blood, sampled in a trial of the OX40 agonist ivuxolimab. This clonotype was obtained from an adult with an advanced solid tumor such as melanoma, head and neck, liver or kidney cancer. The DNA of the CDR3 is TGTGCCAGCAGTCCCCGGGGAGATACGCAGTATTTT. Amino acids: CASSPRGDTQYF.